Described below is a single TCR beta chain sequence and its context. The target antigen is unknown. CDR1 and CDR2 from the germline V gene are SGDLS and YYNGEE. The CDR3 has 16 residues. V was pared by 0 bases and J by 0 bases, with 10 bases between. This sample stems from a study of persistence of HIV-infected CD4 T cells. Study information: Suppressive ART had lasted a median of roughly eight years.

The stimulus was lysate of CMV-infected fibroblasts, approximately 9.6 ug/mL. CD40L/CD69 double-negative CD45RO-high memory CD4+ T cells were collected. This was the immunoSEQ version 4 assay in survey mode. Using immunoSEQ multiplex PCR, the repertoire was profiled, and TCRdb retains in-frame clones only, with some absent. This sample has 35,000 to 40,000 clones, with 80% found just once. Study observations and caveats: Antigen-responding cells were enriched for degenerate expanded CDR3beta sequences. Proviral oligoclonality tracked with TCR oligoclonality within the same sorted cells. CMV- and Gag-responding cells had lower TCRbeta richness than CD3/CD28-responding cells.

The gene calls are TRBV9 and TRBJ2-1; D gene unclear. The source of this sequence is an adult man with HIV who was CMV-seropositive. The starting material was CD4+ T cells sorted from PBMCs after roughly 18-hour stimulation, obtained from a patient who received antiretroviral therapy. The CDR3 reads CASSVGAGTSYNEQFF. The CDR3 DNA follows: TGTGCCAGCAGCGTAGGGGCAGGAACCTCCTACAATGAGCAGTTCTTC. Variable domain in full (rest from reference TRBV9 and TRBJ2-1): DSGVTQTPKHLITATGQRVTLRCSPRSGDLSVYWYQQSLDQGLQFLIQYYNGEERAKGNILERFSAQQFPDLHSELNLSSLELGDSALYFCASSVGAGTSYNEQFFGPGTRLTVL.